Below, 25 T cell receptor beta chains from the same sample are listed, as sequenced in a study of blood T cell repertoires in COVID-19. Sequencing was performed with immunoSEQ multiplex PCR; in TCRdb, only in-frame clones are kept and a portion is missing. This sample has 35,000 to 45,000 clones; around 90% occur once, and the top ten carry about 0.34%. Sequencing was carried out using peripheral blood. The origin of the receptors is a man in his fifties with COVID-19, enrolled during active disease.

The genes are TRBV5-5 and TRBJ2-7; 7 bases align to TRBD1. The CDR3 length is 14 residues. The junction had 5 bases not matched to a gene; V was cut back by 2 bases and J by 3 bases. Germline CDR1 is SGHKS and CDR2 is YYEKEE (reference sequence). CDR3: CASSLDRAIYEQYF. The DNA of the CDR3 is TGTGCCAGCAGCTTAGACAGGGCAATCTACGAGCAGTACTTC.

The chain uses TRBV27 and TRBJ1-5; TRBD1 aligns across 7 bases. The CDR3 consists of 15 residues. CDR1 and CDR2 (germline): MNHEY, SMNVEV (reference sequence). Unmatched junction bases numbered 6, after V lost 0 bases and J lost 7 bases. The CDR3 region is CASSLSTGFNQPQHF. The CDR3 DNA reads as TGTGCCAGCAGTTTATCGACAGGGTTTAACCAGCCCCAGCATTTT.

The CDR3 is CASSPGQDYGYTF. As DNA, the CDR3 is TGTGCCAGCAGTCCAGGACAAGACTATGGCTACACCTTC. The chain couples TRBV28 to TRBJ1-2; D perhaps matches TRBD1 (5 bases). This CDR3 spans 13 amino acids. V dropped 5 bases and J dropped 3 bases, with 10 bases sitting between them. Germline CDR1 is MDHEN and CDR2 is SYDVKM.

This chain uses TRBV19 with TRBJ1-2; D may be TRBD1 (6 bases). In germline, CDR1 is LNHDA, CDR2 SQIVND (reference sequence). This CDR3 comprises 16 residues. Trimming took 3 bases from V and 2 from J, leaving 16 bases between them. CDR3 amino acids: CASSIEWTVRNYGYTF. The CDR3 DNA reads TGTGCCAGTAGTATTGAGTGGACAGTGAGGAACTATGGCTACACCTTC.

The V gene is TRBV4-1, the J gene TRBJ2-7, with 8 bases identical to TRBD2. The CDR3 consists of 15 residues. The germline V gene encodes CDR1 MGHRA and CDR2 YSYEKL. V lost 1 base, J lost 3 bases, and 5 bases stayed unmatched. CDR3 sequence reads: CASSQVAAGDYEQYF. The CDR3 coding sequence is TGCGCCAGCAGCCAAGTAGCAGCGGGAGACTACGAGCAGTACTTC.

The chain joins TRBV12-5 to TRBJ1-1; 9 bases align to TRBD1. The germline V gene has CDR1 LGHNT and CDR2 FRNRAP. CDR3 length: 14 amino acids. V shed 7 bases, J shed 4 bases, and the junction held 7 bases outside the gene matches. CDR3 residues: CASADRGWGTEAFF. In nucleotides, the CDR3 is TGTGCTAGTGCTGACAGGGGGTGGGGCACTGAAGCTTTCTTT.

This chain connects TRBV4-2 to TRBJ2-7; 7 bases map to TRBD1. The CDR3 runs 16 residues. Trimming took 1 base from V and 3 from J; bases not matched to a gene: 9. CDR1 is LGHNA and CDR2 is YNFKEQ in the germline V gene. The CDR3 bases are TGTGCCAGCAGCCAAGCGACTACAGGGGATCTCTACGAGCAGTACTTC. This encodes CASSQATTGDLYEQYF.

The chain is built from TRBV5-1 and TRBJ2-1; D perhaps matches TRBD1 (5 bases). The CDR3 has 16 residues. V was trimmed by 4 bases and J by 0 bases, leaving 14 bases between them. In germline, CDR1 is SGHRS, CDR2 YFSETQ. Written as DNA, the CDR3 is TGCGCCAGCAGCCCTCGACGGACAAGCTCCTACAATGAGCAGTTCTTC. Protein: CASSPRRTSSYNEQFF.

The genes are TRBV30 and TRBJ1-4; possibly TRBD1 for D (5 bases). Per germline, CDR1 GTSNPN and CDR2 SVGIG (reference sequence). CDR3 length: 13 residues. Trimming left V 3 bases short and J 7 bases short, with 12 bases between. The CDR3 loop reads CAWSTRGTEKLFF. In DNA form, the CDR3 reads TGTGCCTGGAGCACAAGGGGCACTGAAAAACTGTTTTTT.

The CDR3 DNA reads TGTGCCAGCAGCTCTAGCGGGGCCTACAATGAGCAGTTCTTC. It translates to CASSSSGAYNEQFF. The chain combines TRBV7-9 with TRBJ2-1; 9 nucleotides agree with TRBD2. CDR3 length equals 14 residues. The germline gives CDR1 SEHNR, CDR2 FQNEAQ (reference sequence). V gave up 4 bases and J gave up 2 bases; unmatched junction bases: 0.

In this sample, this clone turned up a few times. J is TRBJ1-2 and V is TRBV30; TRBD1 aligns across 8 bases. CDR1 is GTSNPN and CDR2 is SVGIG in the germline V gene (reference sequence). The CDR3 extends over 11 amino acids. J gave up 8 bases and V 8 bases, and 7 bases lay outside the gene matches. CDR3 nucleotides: TGTGCCGGGCGGGACAGGAGGGGCTACACCTTC. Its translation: CAGRDRRGYTF.

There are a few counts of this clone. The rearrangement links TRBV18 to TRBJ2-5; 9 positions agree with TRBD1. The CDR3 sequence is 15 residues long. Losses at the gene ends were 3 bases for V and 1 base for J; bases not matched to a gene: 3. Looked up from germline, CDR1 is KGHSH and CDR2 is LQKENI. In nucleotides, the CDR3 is TGTGCCAGCTCACCCTCGACAGGGGGCCAAGAGACCCAGTACTTC. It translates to CASSPSTGGQETQYF.

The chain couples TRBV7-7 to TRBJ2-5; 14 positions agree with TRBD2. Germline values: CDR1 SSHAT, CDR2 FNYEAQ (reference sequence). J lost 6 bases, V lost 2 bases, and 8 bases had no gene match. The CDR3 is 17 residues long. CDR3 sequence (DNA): TGTGCCAGCAGCTTACGACTAGCGGGAGGGTTGACCCAGACCCAGTACTTC. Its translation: CASSLRLAGGLTQTQYF.

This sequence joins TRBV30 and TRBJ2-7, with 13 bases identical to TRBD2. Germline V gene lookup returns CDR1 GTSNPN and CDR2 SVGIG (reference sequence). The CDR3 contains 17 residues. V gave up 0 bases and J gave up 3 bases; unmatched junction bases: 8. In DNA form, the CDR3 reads TGTGCCTGGAGTGTATCATACGGACTAGCGGGAGTCTACGAGCAGTACTTC. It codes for CAWSVSYGLAGVYEQYF.

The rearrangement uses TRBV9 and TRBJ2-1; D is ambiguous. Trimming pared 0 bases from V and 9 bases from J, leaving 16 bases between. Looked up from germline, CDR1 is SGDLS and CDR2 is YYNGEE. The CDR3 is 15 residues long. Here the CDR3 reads CASSVGRSSTGEQFF. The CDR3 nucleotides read TGTGCCAGCAGCGTAGGTCGTTCCAGCACGGGTGAGCAGTTCTTC.

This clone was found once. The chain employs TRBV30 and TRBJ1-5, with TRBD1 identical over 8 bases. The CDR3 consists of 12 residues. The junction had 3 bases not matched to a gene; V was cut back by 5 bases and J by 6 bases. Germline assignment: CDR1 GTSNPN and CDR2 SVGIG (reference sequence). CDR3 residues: CAWQGAAQPQHF. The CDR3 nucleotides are TGTGCCTGGCAGGGGGCGGCTCAGCCCCAGCATTTT.

The CDR3 loop reads CASSFLPGVGETQYF. In DNA, the CDR3 is TGTGCCAGCAGCTTCCTGCCGGGAGTGGGGGAGACCCAGTACTTC. The chain has TRBV7-3 and TRBJ2-5; D may be TRBD2 (6 bases). Germline CDR1 and CDR2: SGHTA and FQGTGA. CDR3 length: 15 amino acids. V lost 3 bases to trimming and J lost 5 bases, with 16 bases between them.

CDR3 coding DNA: TGTGCCAGCAGTCCTATGAGTTCCTACAATGAGCAGTTCTTC. Translated: CASSPMSSYNEQFF. The chain joins TRBV25-1 to TRBJ2-1; D gene ambiguous. The V and J ends lost 5 bases and 1 base respectively, with 9 bases between them. The CDR3 consists of 14 residues. Germline V gene sequence: CDR1 MGHDK, CDR2 SYGVNS.

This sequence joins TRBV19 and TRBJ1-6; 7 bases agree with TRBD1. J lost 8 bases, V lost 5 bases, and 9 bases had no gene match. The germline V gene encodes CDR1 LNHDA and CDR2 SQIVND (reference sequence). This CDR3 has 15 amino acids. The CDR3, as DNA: TGTGCCAGTAGTTCCACAGGGGACCCTTATTCACCCCTCCACTTT. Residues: CASSSTGDPYSPLHF. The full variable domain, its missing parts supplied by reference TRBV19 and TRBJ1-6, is DGGITQSPKYLFRKEGQNVTLSCEQNLNHDAMYWYRQDPGQGLRLIYYSQIVNDFQKGDIAEGYSVSREKKESFPLTVTSAQKNPTAFYLCASSSTGDPYSPLHFGNGTRLTVT.

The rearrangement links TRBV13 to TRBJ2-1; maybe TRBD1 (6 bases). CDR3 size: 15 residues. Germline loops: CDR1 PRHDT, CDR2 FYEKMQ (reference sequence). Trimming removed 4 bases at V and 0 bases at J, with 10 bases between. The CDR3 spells CASSSGTPSYNEQFF. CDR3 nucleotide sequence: TGTGCCAGCAGCTCCGGGACACCCTCCTACAATGAGCAGTTCTTC.

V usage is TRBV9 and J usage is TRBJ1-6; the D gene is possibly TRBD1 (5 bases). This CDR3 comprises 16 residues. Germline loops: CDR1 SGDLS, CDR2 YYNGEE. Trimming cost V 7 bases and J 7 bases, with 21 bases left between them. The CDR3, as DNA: TGTGCCAGCCGGGCTGTAGTCCTGGACAAGAATTCACCCCTCCACTTT. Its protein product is CASRAVVLDKNSPLHF.

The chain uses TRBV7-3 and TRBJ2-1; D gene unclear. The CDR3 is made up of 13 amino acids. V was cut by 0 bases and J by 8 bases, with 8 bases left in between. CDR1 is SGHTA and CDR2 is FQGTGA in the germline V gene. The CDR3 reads CASSLTFPDEQFF. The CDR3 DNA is TGTGCCAGCAGCTTAACGTTTCCCGATGAGCAGTTCTTC.

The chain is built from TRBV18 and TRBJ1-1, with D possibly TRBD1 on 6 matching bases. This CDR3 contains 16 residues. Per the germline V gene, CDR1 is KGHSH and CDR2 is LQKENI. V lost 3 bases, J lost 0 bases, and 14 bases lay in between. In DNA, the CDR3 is TGTGCCAGCTCACCCCGGACAGCCCTTATGAACACTGAAGCTTTCTTT. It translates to CASSPRTALMNTEAFF. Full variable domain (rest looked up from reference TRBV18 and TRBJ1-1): NAGVMQNPRHLVRRRGQEARLRCSPMKGHSHVYWYRQLPEEGLKFMVYLQKENIIDESGMPKERFSAEFPKEGPSILRIQQVVRGDSAAYFCASSPRTALMNTEAFFGQGTRLTVV.

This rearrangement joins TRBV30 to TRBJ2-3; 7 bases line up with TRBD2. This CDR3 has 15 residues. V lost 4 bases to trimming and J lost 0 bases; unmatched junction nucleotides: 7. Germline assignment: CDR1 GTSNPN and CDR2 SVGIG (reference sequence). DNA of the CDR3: TGTGCCTGGATTGGGGCTAGCGGAAGCACAGATACGCAGTATTTT. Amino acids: CAWIGASGSTDTQYF. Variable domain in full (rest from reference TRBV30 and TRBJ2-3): SQTIHQWPATLVQPVGSPLSLECTVEGTSNPNLYWYRQAAGRGLQLLFYSVGIGQISSEVPQNLSASRPQDRQFILSSKKLLLSDSGFYLCAWIGASGSTDTQYFGPGTRLTVL.

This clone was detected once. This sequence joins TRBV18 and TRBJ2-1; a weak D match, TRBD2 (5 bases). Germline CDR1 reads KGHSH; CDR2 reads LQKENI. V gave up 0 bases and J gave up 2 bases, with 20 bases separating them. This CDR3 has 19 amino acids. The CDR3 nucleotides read TGTGCCAGCTCACCACCTAAAGGTAGCGCGACAATCCCCTACAATGAGCAGTTCTTC. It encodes CASSPPKGSATIPYNEQFF.